There are many counts of the clone carrying this T cell receptor (beta chain). Its antigen is unknown. TCR beta CDR3 regions were amplified from RNA transcripts. During a first-round RT-PCR of the TCR CDR3, the HTBI primer set was used. TCRdb reanalysed the multiplex PCR reads using MiXCR and keeps one entry per CDR3 protein. Of 560,000 or so distinct CDR3 sequences listed, just under 20% were seen once; the top ten hold roughly 50%. Among ophthalmopathy patients, the Clinical Activity Score reached at least 3, the NOSPECS grade reached at least 4, and duration remained under 3 months. Diagnoses rested on clinical symptoms, serum thyroxine and TRAb, thyroid ultrasound and orbital computed tomography. Trimming removed 7 bases at V and 0 bases at J, with 14 bases between. The V gene's germline CDR1 is SGHTA and CDR2 FQGNSA. The CDR3 is 15 residues long. This entry is derived from a study of T cells in Graves' hyperthyroidism and ophthalmopathy. The study's findings and limits: Ophthalmopathy got predicted by the model a median around 6.6 months before its onset.

Input material: blood. The sequence was obtained from a middle-aged man with Graves' ophthalmopathy. This chain connects TRBV7-2 to TRBJ2-3; no clear D. The CDR3 sequence: CASIEYRSSTDTQYF. Written as DNA, the CDR3 is TGTGCCAGCATTGAATATCGGTCGAGCACAGATACGCAGTATTTT.